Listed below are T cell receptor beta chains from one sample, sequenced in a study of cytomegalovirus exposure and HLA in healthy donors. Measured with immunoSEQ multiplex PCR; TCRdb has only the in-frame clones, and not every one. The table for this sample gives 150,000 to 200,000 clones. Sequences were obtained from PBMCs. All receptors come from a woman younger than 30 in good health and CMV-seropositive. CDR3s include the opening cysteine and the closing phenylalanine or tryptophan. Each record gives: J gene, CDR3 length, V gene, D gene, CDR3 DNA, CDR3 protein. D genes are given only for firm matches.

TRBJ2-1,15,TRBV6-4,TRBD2,TGTGCCAGCAGCCTCGGACTAGCGGGGACCAATGAGCAGTTCTTC,CASSLGLAGTNEQFF
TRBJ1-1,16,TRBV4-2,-,TGTGCCAGCAGCCGAGTAGGACAGACCGAGAACACTGAAGCTTTCTTT,CASSRVGQTENTEAFF
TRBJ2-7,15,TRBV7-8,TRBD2,TGTGCCAGCAGCTTAGGCAGCGGGAGGGCCTACGAGCAGTACTTC,CASSLGSGRAYEQYF
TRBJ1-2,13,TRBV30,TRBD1,TGTGCCTGGAGTGTCCAGGGGGCGATTGGCTACACCTTC,CAWSVQGAIGYTF
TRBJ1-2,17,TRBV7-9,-,TGTGCCAGCAGCACTCCCCAAGGGGGGGGCCGGCTTGATGGCTACACCTTC,CASSTPQGGGRLDGYTF
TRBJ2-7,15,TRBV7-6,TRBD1,TGTGCCAGCAGCCAGGTATGGGGACAGGGCTACGAGCAGTACTTC,CASSQVWGQGYEQYF
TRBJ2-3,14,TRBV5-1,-,TGCGCCAGCAGCTCCCCAGGGGGCACAGATACGCAGTATTTT,CASSSPGGTDTQYF
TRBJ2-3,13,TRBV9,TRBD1,TGTGCCAGCAGCATAAGTGCCGGGACAGGGGTGTATTTT,CASSISAGTGVYF
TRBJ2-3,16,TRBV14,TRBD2,TGTGCCAGCAGCCCGTTGACTAGCGGACATTCAGATACGCAGTATTTT,CASSPLTSGHSDTQYF
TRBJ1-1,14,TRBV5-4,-,TGTGCCAGCAGCTTGGGACGGGAGAACACTGAAGCTTTCTTT,CASSLGRENTEAFF
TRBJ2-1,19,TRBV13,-,TGTGCCAGCAGCTCCAACCATCCGACACTCAGGGGAGATGGGGATGAGCAGTTCTTC,CASSSNHPTLRGDGDEQFF
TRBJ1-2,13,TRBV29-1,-,TGCAGCGTTGAAGGCGGGGGTGGCGATAGCTACACCTTC,CSVEGGGGDSYTF
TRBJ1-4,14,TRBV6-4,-,TGTGCCAGCAGTGACTCGAACCGGGGGGAAAAACTGTTTTTT,CASSDSNRGEKLFF
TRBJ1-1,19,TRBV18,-,TGTGCCAGCTCACCAAATCTAGGTGTAAGGGGCTATATGAACACTGAAGCTTTCTTT,CASSPNLGVRGYMNTEAFF
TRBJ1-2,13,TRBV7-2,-,TGTGCCAGCAGCTACTTACCGGGTTTGGGCTACACCTTC,CASSYLPGLGYTF
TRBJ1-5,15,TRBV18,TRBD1,TGTGCCAGCTCACCTACGACAGGGTCGAATCAGCCCCAGCATTTT,CASSPTTGSNQPQHF
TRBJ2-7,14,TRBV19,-,TGTGCCAGTAGTATCGGGTCCTACGCGGGGGAGCAGTACTTC,CASSIGSYAGEQYF
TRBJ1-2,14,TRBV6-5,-,TGTGCCAGCAGTTCCCTCCAGGGTCGTTATGGCTACACCTTC,CASSSLQGRYGYTF
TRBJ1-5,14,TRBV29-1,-,TGCAGCGTTGACCTTAGGGACTGCCATCAGCCCCAGCATTTT,CSVDLRDCHQPQHF
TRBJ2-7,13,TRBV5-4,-,TGTGCCAGCAGCTTGGACGGGGCCTACGAGCAGTACTTC,CASSLDGAYEQYF
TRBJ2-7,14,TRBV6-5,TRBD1,TGTGCCAGCAGAGGGGGCGCTCCCTCCTACGAGCAGTACTTC,CASRGGAPSYEQYF
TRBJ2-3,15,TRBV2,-,TGTGCCAGCAGTGCAGGGGAGACTAGCAGAGATACGCAGTATTTT,CASSAGETSRDTQYF
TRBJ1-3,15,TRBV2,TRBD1,TGTGCCAGCAGAGCCGGACAGGGGTACGGGAACACCATATATTTT,CASRAGQGYGNTIYF
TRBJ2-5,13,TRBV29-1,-,TGCAGCGACCGGCGAGGTGGGGGGGAGACCCAGTACTTC,CSDRRGGGETQYF
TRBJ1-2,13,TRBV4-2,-,TGTGCCAGCAGCCCCATAGAAAACTATGGCTACACCTTC,CASSPIENYGYTF
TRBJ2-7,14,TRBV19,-,TGTGCCAGTAGTATAGGGGGCGGAGGGGTCGAGCAGTACTTC,CASSIGGGGVEQYF
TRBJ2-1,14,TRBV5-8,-,TGTGCCAGCAGCTATCAGGGCCGTTACAATGAGCAGTTCTTC,CASSYQGRYNEQFF
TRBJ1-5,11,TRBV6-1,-,TGTGCCAGCAAGCGCAGGGACTCCCAGCATTTT,CASKRRDSQHF
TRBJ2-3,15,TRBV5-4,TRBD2,TGTGCCAGCAGCAACCCCGGGCTTAGCGGGGATACGCAGTATTTT,CASSNPGLSGDTQYF
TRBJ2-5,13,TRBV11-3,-,TGTGCCAGCAGCTTAGGAAAGAGGGAGACCCAGTACTTC,CASSLGKRETQYF
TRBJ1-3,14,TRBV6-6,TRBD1,TGTGCCAGCAGACTGGGACAGGGAGGAAACACCATATATTTT,CASRLGQGGNTIYF
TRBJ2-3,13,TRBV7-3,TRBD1,TGTGCCAGCAGCCCAGACAGGGGGCGTACGCAGTATTTT,CASSPDRGRTQYF
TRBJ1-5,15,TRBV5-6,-,TGTGCCAGCAGCTCAACGGGACTCCTGAATCAGCCCCAGCATTTT,CASSSTGLLNQPQHF
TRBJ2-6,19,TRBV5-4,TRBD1,TGTGCCAGCAGCTTGGGTCTCCGGGACAGGGAGTCTGGGGCCAACGTCCTGACTTTC,CASSLGLRDRESGANVLTF
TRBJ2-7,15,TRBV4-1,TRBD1,TGCGCCAGCAGCCCTCGGGACAGGGTGGCGCGCGAGCAGTACTTC,CASSPRDRVAREQYF
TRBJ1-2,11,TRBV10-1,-,TGCGCCAGCAGTGAGTCGATGAGGGTTCACTTC,CASSESMRVHF
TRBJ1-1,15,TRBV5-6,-,TGTGCCAGCAGCTTGTTTGCTCCCGGGTACACTGAAGCTTTCTTT,CASSLFAPGYTEAFF